This T cell receptor (beta chain) appears in the sequencing data of a study of breast tumors, draining lymph nodes, adjacent tissues. Samples came from axillary lymph nodes draining the breast cancer. Whole-study results and caveats: The data were judged consistent with most tumor T cells coming from lymph node and expanding in tumor. Luminal-like breast cancer showed significantly greater tumor-nontumor repertoire similarity than basal-like breast cancer did.

A single record per CDR3 protein comes from TCRdb applying MiXCR to the multiplex PCR reads. The table shows over 250,000 distinct CDR3 sequences, with around 30% occurring only once. This clonotype was counted at least ten times. Its specificity is not known. The sample consisted of axillary lymph node tissue. The receptor was derived from a female donor with breast cancer. Some clones in this sample may be carry-over from other donors' samples.

The CDR3 sequence: CSARGTGLTARYEQYF. The CDR3 DNA reads TGCAGTGCTAGAGGCACGGGACTCACAGCTCGCTACGAGCAGTACTTC. The V call is TRBV20-1, the J call TRBJ2-7, with TRBD2 as a possible D gene (6 bases). The V gene lost 1 base and the J gene lost 3 bases, with 19 bases spanning the gap. The CDR3 sequence is 16 residues long. Looked up from germline, CDR1 is DFQATT and CDR2 is SNEGSKA (reference sequence).